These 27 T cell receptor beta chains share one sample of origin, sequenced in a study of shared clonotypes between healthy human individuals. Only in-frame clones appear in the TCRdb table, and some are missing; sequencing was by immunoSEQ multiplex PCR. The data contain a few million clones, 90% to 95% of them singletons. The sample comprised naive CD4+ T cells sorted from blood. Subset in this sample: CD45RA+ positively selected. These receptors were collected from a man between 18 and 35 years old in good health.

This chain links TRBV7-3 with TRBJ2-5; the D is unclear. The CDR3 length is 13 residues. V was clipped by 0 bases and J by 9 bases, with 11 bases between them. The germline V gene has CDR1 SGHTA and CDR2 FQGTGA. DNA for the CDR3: TGTGCCAGCAGCTTAACTAGATGGATGGCCCAGTACTTC. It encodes CASSLTRWMAQYF.

Here the CDR3 reads CASSMASGSKTGELFF. In DNA form, the CDR3 reads TGTGCCAGTAGTATGGCTAGCGGGAGTAAGACCGGGGAGCTGTTTTTT. This chain connects TRBV19 to TRBJ2-2, with TRBD2 identical over 10 bases. Germline V lookup: CDR1 LNHDA, CDR2 SQIVND (reference sequence). With V trimmed by 3 bases and J by 5 bases, 6 bases remained unmatched. This CDR3 has 16 residues.

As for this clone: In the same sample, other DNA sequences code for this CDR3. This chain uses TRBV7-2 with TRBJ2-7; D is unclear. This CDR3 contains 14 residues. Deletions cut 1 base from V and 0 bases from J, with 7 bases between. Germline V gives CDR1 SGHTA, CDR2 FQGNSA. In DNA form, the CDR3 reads TGTGCCAGCAGCTTAGGCCGATACTCCTACGAGCAGTACTTC. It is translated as CASSLGRYSYEQYF. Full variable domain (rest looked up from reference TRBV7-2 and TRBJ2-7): GAGVSQSPSNKVTEKGKDVELRCDPISGHTALYWYRQSLGQGLEFLIYFQGNSAPDKSGLPSDRFSAERTGGSVSTLTIQRTQQEDSAVYLCASSLGRYSYEQYFGPGTRLTVT.

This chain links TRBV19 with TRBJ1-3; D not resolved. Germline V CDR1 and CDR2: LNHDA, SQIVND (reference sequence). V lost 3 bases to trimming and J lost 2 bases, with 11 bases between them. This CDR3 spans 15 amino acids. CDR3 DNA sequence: TGTGCCAGTAGTATGGCGGAGGCCCCTGGAAACACCATATATTTT. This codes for CASSMAEAPGNTIYF.

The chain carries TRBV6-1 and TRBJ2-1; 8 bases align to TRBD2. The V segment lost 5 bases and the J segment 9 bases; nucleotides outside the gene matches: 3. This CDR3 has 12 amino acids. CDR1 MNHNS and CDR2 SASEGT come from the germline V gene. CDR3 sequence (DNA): TGTGCCAGCAGTCCGAGCGGGGGTGAGCAGTTCTTC. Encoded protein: CASSPSGGEQFF.

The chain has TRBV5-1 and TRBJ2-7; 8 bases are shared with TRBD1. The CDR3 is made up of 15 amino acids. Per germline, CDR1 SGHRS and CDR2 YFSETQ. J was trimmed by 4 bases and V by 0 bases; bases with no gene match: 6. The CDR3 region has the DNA TGCGCCAGCAGCTTGGCCGGCAGGGGGCATTACGAGCAGTACTTC. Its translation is CASSLAGRGHYEQYF.

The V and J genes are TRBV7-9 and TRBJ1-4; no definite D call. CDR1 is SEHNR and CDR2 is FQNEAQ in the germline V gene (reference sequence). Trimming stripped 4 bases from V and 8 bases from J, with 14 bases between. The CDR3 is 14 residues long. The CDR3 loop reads CASSSTEGGEKLFF. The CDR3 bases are TGTGCCAGCAGCTCAACAGAAGGTGGAGAAAAACTGTTTTTT.

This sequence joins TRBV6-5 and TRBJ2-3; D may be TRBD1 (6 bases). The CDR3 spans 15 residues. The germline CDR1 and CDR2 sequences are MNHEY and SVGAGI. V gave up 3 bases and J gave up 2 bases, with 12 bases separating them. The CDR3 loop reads CASSYGGPYTDTQYF. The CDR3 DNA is TGTGCCAGCAGTTATGGGGGCCCCTACACAGATACGCAGTATTTT.

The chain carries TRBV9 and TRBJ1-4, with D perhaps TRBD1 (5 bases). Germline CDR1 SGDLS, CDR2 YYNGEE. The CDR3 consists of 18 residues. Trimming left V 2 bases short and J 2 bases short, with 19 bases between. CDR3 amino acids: CASSVGGDPLSTNEKLFF. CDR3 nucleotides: TGTGCCAGCAGCGTGGGAGGGGACCCCTTGAGTACTAATGAAAAACTGTTTTTT.

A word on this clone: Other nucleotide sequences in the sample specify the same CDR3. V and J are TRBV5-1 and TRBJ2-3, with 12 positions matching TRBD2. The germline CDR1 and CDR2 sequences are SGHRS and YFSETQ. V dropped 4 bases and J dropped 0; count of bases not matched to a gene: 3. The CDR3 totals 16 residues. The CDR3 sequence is CASSTGLAGSTDTQYF. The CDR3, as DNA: TGCGCCAGCAGCACTGGACTAGCGGGGAGCACAGATACGCAGTATTTT.

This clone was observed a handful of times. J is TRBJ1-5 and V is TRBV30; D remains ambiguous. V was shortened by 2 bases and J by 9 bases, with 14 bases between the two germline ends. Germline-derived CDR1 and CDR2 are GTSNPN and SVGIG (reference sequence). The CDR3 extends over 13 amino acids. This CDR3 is CAWSSDSVLPQHF. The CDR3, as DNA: TGTGCCTGGAGTTCGGACTCCGTATTGCCCCAGCATTTT. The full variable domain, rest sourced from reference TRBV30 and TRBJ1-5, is SQTIHQWPATLVQPVGSPLSLECTVEGTSNPNLYWYRQAAGRGLQLLFYSVGIGQISSEVPQNLSASRPQDRQFILSSKKLLLSDSGFYLCAWSSDSVLPQHFGDGTRLSIL.

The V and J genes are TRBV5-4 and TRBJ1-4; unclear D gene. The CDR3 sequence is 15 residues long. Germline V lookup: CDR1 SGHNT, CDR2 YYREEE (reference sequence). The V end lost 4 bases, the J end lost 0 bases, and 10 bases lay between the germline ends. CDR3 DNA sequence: TGTGCCAGCAGCGTGGACGGAACAACTAATGAAAAACTGTTTTTT. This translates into CASSVDGTTNEKLFF.

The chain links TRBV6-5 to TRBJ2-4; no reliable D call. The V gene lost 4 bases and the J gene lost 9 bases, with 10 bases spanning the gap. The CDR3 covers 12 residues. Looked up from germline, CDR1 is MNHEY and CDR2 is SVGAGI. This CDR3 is CASSSPSAIQYF. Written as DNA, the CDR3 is TGTGCCAGCAGTTCCCCCTCCGCCATTCAGTACTTC.

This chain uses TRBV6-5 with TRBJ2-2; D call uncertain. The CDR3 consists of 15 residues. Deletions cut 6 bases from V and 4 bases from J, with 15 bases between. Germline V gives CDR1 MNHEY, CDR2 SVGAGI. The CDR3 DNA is TGTGCCAGCAGATTACAGTCGGTTACCACCGGGGAGCTGTTTTTT. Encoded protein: CASRLQSVTTGELFF.

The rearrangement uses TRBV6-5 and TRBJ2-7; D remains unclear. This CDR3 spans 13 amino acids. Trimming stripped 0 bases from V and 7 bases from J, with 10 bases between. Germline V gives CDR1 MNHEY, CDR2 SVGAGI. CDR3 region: CASSYSIVPEQYF. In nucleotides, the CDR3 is TGTGCCAGCAGTTACTCGATTGTACCTGAGCAGTACTTC.

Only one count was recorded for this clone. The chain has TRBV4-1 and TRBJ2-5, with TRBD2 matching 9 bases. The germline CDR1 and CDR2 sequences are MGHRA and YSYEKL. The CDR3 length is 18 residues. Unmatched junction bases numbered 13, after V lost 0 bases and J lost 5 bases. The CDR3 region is CASSQEIWGREGPETQYF. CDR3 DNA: TGCGCCAGCAGCCAAGAGATTTGGGGGCGGGAGGGCCCGGAGACCCAGTACTTC.

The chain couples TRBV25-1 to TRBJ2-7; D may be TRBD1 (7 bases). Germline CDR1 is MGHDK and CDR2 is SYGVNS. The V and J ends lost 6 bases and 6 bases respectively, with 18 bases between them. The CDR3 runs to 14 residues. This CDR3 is CASSRNRGGGEQYF. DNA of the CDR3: TGTGCCAGCAGCCGTAACAGGGGAGGAGGCGAGCAGTACTTC.

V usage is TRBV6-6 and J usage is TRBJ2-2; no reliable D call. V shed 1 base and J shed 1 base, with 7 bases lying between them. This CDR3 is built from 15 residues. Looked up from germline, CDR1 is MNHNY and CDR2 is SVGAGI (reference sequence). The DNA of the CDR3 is TGTGCCAGCAGTTACTGGCAGCAGAACACCGGGGAGCTGTTTTTT. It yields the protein CASSYWQQNTGELFF.

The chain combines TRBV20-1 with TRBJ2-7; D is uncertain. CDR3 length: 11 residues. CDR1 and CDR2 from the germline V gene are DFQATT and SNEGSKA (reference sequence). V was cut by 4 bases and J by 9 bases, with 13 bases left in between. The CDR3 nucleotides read TGCAGTGCTAAACGTACCCAGGTGCAGTACTTC. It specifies CSAKRTQVQYF.

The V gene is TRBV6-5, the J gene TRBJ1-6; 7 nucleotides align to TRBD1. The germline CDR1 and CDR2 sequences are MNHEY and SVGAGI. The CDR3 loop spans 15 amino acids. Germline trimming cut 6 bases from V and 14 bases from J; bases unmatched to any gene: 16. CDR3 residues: CASSTGQAHYSALHF. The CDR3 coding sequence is TGTGCCAGCAGCACCGGACAGGCGCACTATTCGGCCCTCCACTTT.

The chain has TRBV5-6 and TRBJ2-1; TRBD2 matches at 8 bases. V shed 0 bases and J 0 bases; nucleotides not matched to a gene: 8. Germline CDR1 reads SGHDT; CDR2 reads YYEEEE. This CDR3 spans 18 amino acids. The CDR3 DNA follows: TGTGCCAGCAGCTTGGTAGGTAGCGGGGCGAGCTCCTACAATGAGCAGTTCTTC. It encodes CASSLVGSGASSYNEQFF.

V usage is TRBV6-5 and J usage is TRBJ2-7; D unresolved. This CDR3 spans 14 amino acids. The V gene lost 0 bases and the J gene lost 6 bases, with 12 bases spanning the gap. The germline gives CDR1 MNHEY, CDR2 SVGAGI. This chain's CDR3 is CASSYSLGMSEQYF. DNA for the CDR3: TGTGCCAGCAGTTACTCCCTTGGTATGAGCGAGCAGTACTTC.

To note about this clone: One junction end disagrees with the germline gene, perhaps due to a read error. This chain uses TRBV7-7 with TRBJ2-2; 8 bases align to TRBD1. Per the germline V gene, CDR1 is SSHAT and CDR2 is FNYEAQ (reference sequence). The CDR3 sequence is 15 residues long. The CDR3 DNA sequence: TGTGCTAGCAGCCCCGACAGGGGAGACACCGGGGAGCTGTTTTTT. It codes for CASSPDRGDTGELFF.

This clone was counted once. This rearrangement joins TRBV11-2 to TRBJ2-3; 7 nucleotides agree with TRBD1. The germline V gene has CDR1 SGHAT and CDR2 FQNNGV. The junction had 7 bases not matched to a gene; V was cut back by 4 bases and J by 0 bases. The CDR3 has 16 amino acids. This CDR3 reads CASSSLRGQSTDTQYF. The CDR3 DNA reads TGTGCCAGCAGCTCCCTGAGGGGACAGAGCACAGATACGCAGTATTTT.

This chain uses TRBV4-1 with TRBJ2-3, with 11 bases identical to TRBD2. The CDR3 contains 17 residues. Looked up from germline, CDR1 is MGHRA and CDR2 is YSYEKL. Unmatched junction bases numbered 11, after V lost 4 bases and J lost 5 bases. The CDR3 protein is CASSLTHSGGVIDTQYF. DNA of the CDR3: TGCGCCAGCAGCCTGACGCATAGCGGGGGGGTAATAGATACGCAGTATTTT.

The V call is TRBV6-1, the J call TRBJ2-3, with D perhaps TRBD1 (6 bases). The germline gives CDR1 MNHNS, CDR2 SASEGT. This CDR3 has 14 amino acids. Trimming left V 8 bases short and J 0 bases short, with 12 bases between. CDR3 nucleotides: TGTGCCAGCGACCGGGACATTAGCACAGATACGCAGTATTTT. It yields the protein CASDRDISTDTQYF.

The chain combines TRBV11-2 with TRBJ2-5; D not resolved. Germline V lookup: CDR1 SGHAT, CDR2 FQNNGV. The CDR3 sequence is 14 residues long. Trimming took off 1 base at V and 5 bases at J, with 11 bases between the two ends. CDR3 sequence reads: CASSLGYFSETQYF. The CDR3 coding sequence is TGTGCCAGCAGCTTAGGCTATTTCTCGGAGACCCAGTACTTC.